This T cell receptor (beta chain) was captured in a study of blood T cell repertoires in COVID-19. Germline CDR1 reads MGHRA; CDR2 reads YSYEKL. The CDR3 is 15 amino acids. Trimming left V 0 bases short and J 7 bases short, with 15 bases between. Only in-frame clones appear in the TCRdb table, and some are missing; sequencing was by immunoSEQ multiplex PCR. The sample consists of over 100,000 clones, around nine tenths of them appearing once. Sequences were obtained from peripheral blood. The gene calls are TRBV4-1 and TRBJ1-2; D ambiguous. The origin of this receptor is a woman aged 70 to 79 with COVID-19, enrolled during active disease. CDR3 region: CASSQDERFRSGYTF. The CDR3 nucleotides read TGCGCCAGCAGCCAAGATGAGAGGTTTCGGTCTGGCTACACCTTC.